Listed here are 26 T cell receptor beta chains from one sample, sequenced in a study of blood T cell repertoires in COVID-19. Clones were sequenced by immunoSEQ multiplex PCR, and TCRdb holds only the in-frame ones, with some missing. Of approximately 240,000 clones listed, roughly 80% were seen once; the top ten hold more than 6%. Specimen: peripheral blood. The receptors come from a woman aged 60-70 years with active or convalescent COVID-19.

The chain has TRBV19 and TRBJ1-5; unclear D gene. CDR3 size: 14 residues. Germline V gene data show CDR1 as LNHDA and CDR2 as SQIVND (reference sequence). V shed 4 bases and J shed 7 bases, with 14 bases lying between them. The CDR3 nucleotides are TGTGCCAGTAGTACGGACTTAGGCCGCCAGCCCCAGCATTTT. Translated, it gives CASSTDLGRQPQHF.

The chain joins TRBV27 to TRBJ1-2, with D possibly TRBD1 on 5 matching bases. The germline gives CDR1 MNHEY, CDR2 SMNVEV (reference sequence). The CDR3 has 13 residues. Trimming removed 6 bases from V and 6 bases from J, with 14 bases in between. CDR3 sequence: CASRTGRGDGYTF. CDR3 DNA: TGTGCCAGCAGAACCGGGAGGGGAGATGGCTACACCTTC.

This chain's CDR3 is CASSQDKIRGPHNEQFF. In DNA, the CDR3 is TGTGCCAGCAGCCAAGATAAAATAAGGGGGCCTCACAATGAGCAGTTCTTC. V usage is TRBV14 and J usage is TRBJ2-1; 7 bases align to TRBD1. CDR3 length: 17 amino acids. CDR1 and CDR2 (germline): SGHDN, FVKESK. With 0 bases clipped from V and 5 bases from J, the junction kept 10 bases outside the gene matches.

The J gene is TRBJ1-1, the V gene TRBV7-9, with D unclear. The CDR3 sequence is 9 residues long. CDR1 is SEHNR and CDR2 is FQNEAQ in the germline V gene (reference sequence). CDR3 coding DNA: TGTGTGCCAGTCACTGAAGCTTTCTTT. It is translated as CVPVTEAFF.

The chain employs TRBV27 and TRBJ2-7; perhaps TRBD1 as D (6 bases). Germline V gene lookup returns CDR1 MNHEY and CDR2 SMNVEV (reference sequence). Trimming stripped 6 bases from V and 3 bases from J, with 18 bases between. The CDR3 has 15 amino acids. The CDR3: CASRTPVGAIYEQYF. CDR3 bases: TGTGCCAGCAGGACCCCCGTGGGGGCGATCTACGAGCAGTACTTC.

This clone was picked up a small number of times. The chain employs TRBV5-1 and TRBJ1-2; possibly TRBD1 for D (5 bases). V was shortened by 0 bases and J by 8 bases, with 11 bases between the two germline ends. CDR3 length: 13 amino acids. CDR1 SGHRS and CDR2 YFSETQ come from the germline V gene. The CDR3 here is CASSLEGEGGYTF. The CDR3 bases are TGCGCCAGCAGCTTGGAAGGGGAAGGCGGCTACACCTTC.

The rearrangement joins TRBV3-1 (or the pseudogene TRBV3-2) to TRBJ1-2; 8 bases agree with TRBD1. Germline CDR1 and CDR2: LGHDT and YNNKEL (reference sequence). The CDR3 has 17 residues. The V gene end was trimmed by 4 bases and the J gene end by 1 base; junction bases not matched to a gene: 11. CDR3 loop: CASSRGQAPQINYGYTF. In DNA form, the CDR3 reads TGTGCCAGCAGCCGGGGACAGGCCCCACAAATTAACTATGGCTACACCTTC.

This clone was seen only a few times. This chain joins TRBV5-8 and TRBJ2-7, with TRBD2 matching over 9 bases. The CDR3 consists of 15 residues. Germline CDR1 is SGHTS and CDR2 is YDEGEE. Trimming removed 0 bases from V and 9 bases from J; junction bases left unmatched: 10. CDR3 nucleotide sequence: TGTGCCAGCAGCTTGGGGGCGGGAGGGCCCCCAGTGCAGTACTTC. The encoded protein is CASSLGAGGPPVQYF.

The chain joins TRBV5-6 to TRBJ2-7; TRBD1 is a possible D gene (6 bases). Germline CDR1 SGHDT, CDR2 YYEEEE. There are 13 residues in the CDR3. Trimming took 4 bases from V and 6 from J, leaving 14 bases between them. The CDR3 bases are TGTGCCAGCAGCACGACAGGTTTTCGCGAGCAGTACTTC. It codes for CASSTTGFREQYF.

This chain links TRBV7-9 with TRBJ1-2; TRBD1 matches at 7 bases. CDR3 length: 14 amino acids. After removal of 1 base from V and 2 bases from J, the junction contained 1 base not matched to a gene. CDR1 is SEHNR, CDR2 FQNEAQ, per germline (reference sequence). The CDR3 loop is CASSLGQGNYGYTF. Here the CDR3 DNA reads TGTGCCAGCAGCTTAGGACAGGGCAACTATGGCTACACCTTC.

This chain links TRBV4-1 with TRBJ2-5; D not resolved. The CDR3 sequence is 14 residues long. Germline values: CDR1 MGHRA, CDR2 YSYEKL. Trimming took off 1 base at V and 4 bases at J, with 10 bases between the two ends. In DNA, the CDR3 is TGCGCCAGCAGCCAAGTAGGCCAGGTAGAGACCCAGTACTTC. It specifies CASSQVGQVETQYF.

The chain recombines TRBV5-1 with TRBJ1-4, with D hard to call. Germline-derived CDR1 and CDR2 are SGHRS and YFSETQ. The CDR3 totals 12 residues. V lost 1 base to trimming and J lost 7 bases, with 5 bases between them. In DNA, the CDR3 is TGCGCCAGCAGCTTGAACGGTGAAAAACTGTTTTTT. This codes for CASSLNGEKLFF.

The chain couples TRBV5-1 to TRBJ2-1; 11 nucleotides agree with TRBD2. Germline CDR1 is SGHRS and CDR2 is YFSETQ. The CDR3 runs 15 residues. With V trimmed by 3 bases and J by 9 bases, 8 bases remained unmatched. The CDR3 protein is CASSSVAGGPGEQFF. The CDR3 region has the DNA TGCGCCAGCAGCTCGGTAGCGGGGGGGCCGGGTGAGCAGTTCTTC.

This clone was counted a few times. The chain couples TRBV27 to TRBJ1-1, with 7 bases aligning to TRBD1. Per germline, CDR1 MNHEY and CDR2 SMNVEV (reference sequence). V shed 7 bases and J 5 bases; nucleotides not matched to a gene: 13. CDR3 length: 15 residues. The CDR3 DNA sequence: TGTGCCAGCAACCGACAGGGACCGCTCGGGACTGAAGCTTTCTTT. Residues: CASNRQGPLGTEAFF.

The rearrangement links TRBV11-3 to TRBJ1-1; D is unclear. V was trimmed by 5 bases and J by 3 bases, leaving 10 bases between them. This CDR3 region has 13 residues. CDR1 is SGHNT and CDR2 is YENEEA in the germline V gene. In DNA, the CDR3 is TGTGCCAGCAGCACTTATAGCGACACTGAAGCTTTCTTT. Translation: CASSTYSDTEAFF.

The chain links TRBV5-8 to TRBJ1-6; possible D gene TRBD1, 5 bases. CDR1 and CDR2 from the germline V gene are SGHTS and YDEGEE. The CDR3 spans 14 residues. Trimming stripped 2 bases from V and 16 bases from J, with 19 bases between. In DNA form, the CDR3 reads TGTGCCAGCAGCTTCGCTGGGGCCACCCACCCTCTCCACTTT. Encoded protein: CASSFAGATHPLHF. The whole variable domain, filled in from reference TRBV5-8 and TRBJ1-6, reads EAGVTQSPTHLIKTRGQQATLRCSPISGHTSVYWYQQALGLGLQFLLWYDEGEERNRGNFPPRFSGRQFPNYSSELNVNALELEDSALYLCASSFAGATHPLHFGNGTRLTVT.

J is TRBJ2-1 and V is TRBV6-6; 7 positions match TRBD2. CDR1 and CDR2 from the germline V gene are MNHNY and SVGAGI (reference sequence). The V gene end was trimmed by 6 bases and the J gene end by 1 base; junction bases not matched to a gene: 3. The CDR3 covers 14 residues. The CDR3 sequence is CASRLLASYNEQFF. The CDR3 nucleotides read TGTGCCAGCAGGTTACTAGCGTCCTACAATGAGCAGTTCTTC.

The V and J genes are TRBV21-1 and TRBJ2-3; the table gives TRBD2 as D, unverified against the DNA. TRBV21-1 is noted as a pseudogene. This CDR3 region has 17 residues. CDR3 bases: TGTGCCAGCAGCAAAGGCACTAGGCAGGATAGCACAGATACGCAGTATTTT. It yields the protein CASSKGTRQDSTDTQYF.

This rearrangement joins TRBV9 to TRBJ2-1, with 15 positions matching TRBD2. Germline loops: CDR1 SGDLS, CDR2 YYNGEE. The CDR3 spans 19 residues. V was clipped by 5 bases and J by 4 bases; unmatched bases: 13. The CDR3 bases are TGTGCCAGCAGTGCTGGGACTAGGACTAGCGGGAGGGGATACAATGAGCAGTTCTTC. Amino acids: CASSAGTRTSGRGYNEQFF.

V and J are TRBV7-6 and TRBJ2-1, with TRBD1 matching 7 bases. Germline V gives CDR1 SGHVS, CDR2 FNYEAQ. The CDR3 sequence is 15 residues long. J lost 5 bases, V lost 5 bases, and 9 bases had no gene match. As DNA, the CDR3 is TGTGCCAGCAGCCACCGACAGGGAGTCAACAATGAGCAGTTCTTC. Encoded protein: CASSHRQGVNNEQFF.

This clone was observed a single time. The chain carries TRBV7-2 and TRBJ2-1; 10 bases map to TRBD1. The CDR3 contains 15 residues. V was pared by 3 bases and J by 7 bases, with 6 bases of the junction left unmatched. Germline V CDR1 and CDR2: SGHTA, FQGNSA. CDR3 bases: TGTGCCAGCAGCTTTGGACAGGGGGATATGAATGAGCAGTTCTTC. Its translation: CASSFGQGDMNEQFF.

V is TRBV2 and J is TRBJ1-2, with D tentatively TRBD1 (6 bases). There are 14 residues in the CDR3. With 6 bases removed from V and 4 bases from J, the gap between germline ends came to 15 bases. The germline V gene has CDR1 SNHLY and CDR2 FYNNEI. In DNA form, the CDR3 reads TGTGCCAGCAGGGAGACAGGACTCGTCTATGGCTACACCTTC. Amino acids: CASRETGLVYGYTF.

The rearrangement uses TRBV3-1 (or the pseudogene TRBV3-2) and TRBJ1-4; D might be TRBD1 (5 bases). The germline V gene encodes CDR1 LGHDT and CDR2 YNNKEL (reference sequence). V lost 1 base and J 7 bases, leaving 13 bases between the germline ends. The CDR3 has 15 amino acids. The CDR3 DNA is TGTGCCAGCAGCCAAGTGGAAGGGGCAGGTGAAAAACTGTTTTTT. The encoded protein is CASSQVEGAGEKLFF.

The rearrangement links TRBV7-9 to TRBJ2-2, with D tentatively TRBD2 (6 bases). CDR3 size: 16 residues. The V end lost 2 bases, the J end lost 4 bases, and 14 bases lay between the germline ends. Germline V gives CDR1 SEHNR, CDR2 FQNEAQ (reference sequence). In DNA, the CDR3 is TGTGCCAGCAGCTTATGGGGAGGACCAAGCACCGGGGAGCTGTTTTTT. Amino acid sequence: CASSLWGGPSTGELFF.

The V and J genes are TRBV28 and TRBJ2-7; 8 nucleotides align to TRBD1. V lost 5 bases to trimming and J lost 6 bases; unmatched junction nucleotides: 9. This CDR3 is built from 14 residues. The germline CDR1 and CDR2 sequences are MDHEN and SYDVKM. The CDR3 coding sequence is TGTGCCAGCAGTCGTACGGGACAGGTCCTCGAGCAGTACTTC. As protein: CASSRTGQVLEQYF. Combining the CDR3 with reference TRBV28 and TRBJ2-7 gives the whole variable domain DVKVTQSSRYLVKRTGEKVFLECVQDMDHENMFWYRQDPGLGLRLIYFSYDVKMKEKGDIPEGYSVSREKKERFSLILESASTNQTSMYLCASSRTGQVLEQYFGPGTRLTVT.

The chain couples TRBV29-1 to TRBJ2-2; TRBD1 might be the D (5 bases). Germline CDR1 and CDR2: SQVTM and ANQGSEA. V dropped 7 bases and J dropped 4 bases, with 13 bases sitting between them. The CDR3 covers 13 residues. The CDR3 nucleotides read TGCAGCGCTAACCTCCAGGGCACCGGGGAGCTGTTTTTT. This codes for CSANLQGTGELFF.